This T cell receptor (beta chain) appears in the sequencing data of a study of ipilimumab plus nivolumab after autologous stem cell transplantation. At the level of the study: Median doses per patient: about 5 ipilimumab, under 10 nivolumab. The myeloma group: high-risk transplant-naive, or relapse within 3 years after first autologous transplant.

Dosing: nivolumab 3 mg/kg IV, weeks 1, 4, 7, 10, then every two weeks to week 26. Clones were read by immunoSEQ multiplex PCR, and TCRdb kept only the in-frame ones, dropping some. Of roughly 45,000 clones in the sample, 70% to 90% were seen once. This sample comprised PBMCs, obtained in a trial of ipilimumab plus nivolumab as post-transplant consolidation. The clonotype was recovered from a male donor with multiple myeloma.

CDR3 nucleotide sequence: TGTGCCAGCAGCTCGCGTACTAGCGGGGGCACAGATACGCAGTATTTT. Its protein product is CASSSRTSGGTDTQYF. The genes are TRBV7-3 and TRBJ2-3, with 10 bases matching TRBD2. The CDR3 extends over 16 amino acids. CDR1 is SGHTA and CDR2 is FQGTGA in the germline V gene. V lost 4 bases to trimming and J lost 1 base; unmatched junction nucleotides: 5. The variable domain in full, with the rest retrieved from reference TRBV7-3 and TRBJ2-3, is GAGVSQTPSNKVTEKGKYVELRCDPISGHTALYWYRQSLGQGPEFLIYFQGTGAADDSGLPNDRFFAVRPEGSVSTLKIQRTERGDSAVYLCASSSRTSGGTDTQYFGPGTRLTVL.